The 11 T cell receptor beta chains reported below all come from one sample, sequenced in a study of blood T cell repertoires in COVID-19. Using immunoSEQ multiplex PCR, the repertoire was profiled, and TCRdb retains in-frame clones only, with some absent. The sample has under 100,000 clones; roughly 90% are singletons. The sample consisted of peripheral blood. These receptors were taken from a man between 45 and 60 years old with active COVID-19.

The V and J genes are TRBV5-4 and TRBJ2-7; 8 bases are a match to TRBD2. Losses at the gene ends were 4 bases for V and 5 bases for J; bases not matched to a gene: 8. The CDR3 has 14 amino acids. CDR1 and CDR2 from the germline V gene are SGHNT and YYREEE (reference sequence). The CDR3 coding sequence is TGTGCCAGCAGCCACCAGCGGGAGAGGGACGAGCAGTACTTC. Translation: CASSHQRERDEQYF. The full variable domain, in which reference TRBV5-4 and TRBJ2-7 provide the parts outside the CDR3, is ETGVTQSPTHLIKTRGQQVTLRCSSQSGHNTVSWYQQALGQGPQFIFQYYREEENGRGNFPPRFSGLQFPNYSSELNVNALELDDSALYLCASSHQRERDEQYFGPGTRLTVT.

The chain is built from TRBV19 and TRBJ2-2; TRBD1 matches at 7 bases. The CDR3 extends over 13 amino acids. Germline V gene lookup returns CDR1 LNHDA and CDR2 SQIVND (reference sequence). The V gene end was trimmed by 11 bases and the J gene end by 2 bases; junction bases not matched to a gene: 5. CDR3 amino acids: CAVGTENTGELFF. CDR3 DNA: TGTGCCGTCGGGACAGAAAACACCGGGGAGCTGTTTTTT.

The genes are TRBV6-1 and TRBJ1-2; D perhaps matches TRBD1 (5 bases). Between the trimmed V and J ends, which lost 0 bases and 6 bases, there was a span of 17 bases. From germline, CDR1 is MNHNS and CDR2 SASEGT. This CDR3 region has 16 residues. CDR3 region: CASSEALGSRGNGYTF. The CDR3 region has the DNA TGTGCCAGCAGTGAAGCGCTGGGTAGCCGGGGGAATGGCTACACCTTC.

This sequence joins TRBV6-5 and TRBJ1-1; 7 bases agree with TRBD1. Germline assignment: CDR1 MNHEY and CDR2 SVGAGI. V gave up 7 bases and J gave up 4 bases; unmatched junction bases: 9. This CDR3 has 14 amino acids. The CDR3 DNA reads TGTGCCAGCACCCAGGGGGTCAGGGGCACTGAAGCTTTCTTT. Residues: CASTQGVRGTEAFF.

The V and J genes are TRBV14 and TRBJ2-1; 10 nucleotides agree with TRBD1. CDR3 length: 18 residues. Germline CDR1 is SGHDN and CDR2 is FVKESK. V shed 4 bases and J 7 bases; nucleotides not matched to a gene: 16. As DNA, the CDR3 is TGTGCCAGCAGCCCGAGGAGGTATGGACAGGGGGAGAAGAATGAGCAGTTCTTC. Translated: CASSPRRYGQGEKNEQFF.

This chain uses TRBV27 with TRBJ2-1, with D possibly matching TRBD2 (6 bases). V shed 5 bases and J shed 4 bases, with 18 bases lying between them. Looked up from germline, CDR1 is MNHEY and CDR2 is SMNVEV (reference sequence). The CDR3 is 16 residues long. The CDR3 spells CASSGVGRGEYNEQFF. DNA for the CDR3: TGTGCCAGCAGTGGGGTAGGGCGGGGAGAGTACAATGAGCAGTTCTTC.

This clone has a single count. This chain uses TRBV6-2 or TRBV6-3 with TRBJ2-7; 7 positions agree with TRBD1. This CDR3 contains 16 residues. In germline, CDR1 is MNHEY, CDR2 SVGEGT. J gave up 4 bases and V 2 bases, and 11 bases lay outside the gene matches. As DNA, the CDR3 is TGTGCCAGCAGTTACGCCGGGACAGCTTTTGGGTACGAGCAGTACTTC. This sequence encodes CASSYAGTAFGYEQYF.

The table lists this clone with a count of one. The genes are TRBV7-8 and TRBJ1-5, with 7 bases matching TRBD1. The V gene end was trimmed by 5 bases and the J gene end by 3 bases; junction bases not matched to a gene: 4. Germline V gene data show CDR1 as SGHVS and CDR2 as FQNEAQ. The CDR3 is 14 amino acids. The CDR3 region is CASSRDRVNQPQHF. The CDR3 nucleotides are TGTGCCAGCAGCCGCGACAGGGTCAATCAGCCCCAGCATTTT. The full variable domain, its missing parts supplied by reference TRBV7-8 and TRBJ1-5, is GAGVSQSPRYKVAKRGQDVALRCDPISGHVSLFWYQQALGQGPEFLTYFQNEAQLDKSGLPSDRFFAERPEGSVSTLKIQRTQQEDSAVYLCASSRDRVNQPQHFGDGTRLSIL.

V and J are TRBV28 and TRBJ1-2, with 7 bases identical to TRBD1. Germline lookup yields CDR1 MDHEN and CDR2 SYDVKM. The J segment lost 2 bases and the V segment lost 3 bases, leaving 0 bases of the junction unmatched. This CDR3 is 13 amino acids long. The CDR3 is CASSLDRNYGYTF. CDR3 DNA: TGTGCCAGCAGTTTGGACAGGAACTATGGCTACACCTTC.

The gene calls are TRBV7-3 and TRBJ2-1; no definite D call. The CDR3 sequence is 13 residues long. In germline, CDR1 is SGHTA, CDR2 FQGTGA. Trimming removed 6 bases at V and 0 bases at J, with 6 bases between. The CDR3 sequence is CASSDSSYNEQFF. In nucleotides, the CDR3 is TGTGCCAGCAGTGACTCCTCCTACAATGAGCAGTTCTTC.

The chain joins TRBV18 to TRBJ1-2; tentative D call: TRBD1 (5 bases). Between the trimmed V and J ends, which lost 1 base and 5 bases, there was a span of 11 bases. The CDR3 length is 14 residues. CDR1 KGHSH and CDR2 LQKENI come from the germline V gene. The CDR3 nucleotides are TGTGCCAGCTCACCACAGACAGAAACATATGGCTACACCTTC. Amino acid sequence: CASSPQTETYGYTF.